What follows is one T cell receptor beta chain and its context. What it recognizes is unknown. Amplification yielded TCR beta CDR3 regions, with RNA transcripts as the source. Initially, a first-round RT-PCR of the TCR CDR3 employed the HTBI primer set. Each CDR3 protein is one row after TCRdb ran MiXCR on the multiplex PCR reads. The sample lists about 410,000 distinct CDR3 sequences, around 15% occurring once. The sample is drawn from a study of T cells in Graves' hyperthyroidism and ophthalmopathy. Germline lookup yields CDR1 MGHRA and CDR2 YSYEKL. The CDR3 length is 16 residues. With 1 base removed from V and 7 bases from J, the gap between germline ends came to 16 bases. Findings of the study overall: Most clonotypes expanded in the thyroid (above 0.001) were also present in blood.

The sequenced material came from blood. The sequence was obtained from a young man with Graves' ophthalmopathy. The chain uses TRBV4-1 and TRBJ2-2; the D gene could be TRBD1 or TRBD2 (5 bases each). CDR3: CASSQVPARGDGELFF. CDR3 coding DNA: TGCGCCAGCAGCCAAGTCCCTGCTAGGGGAGACGGGGAGCTGTTTTTT.